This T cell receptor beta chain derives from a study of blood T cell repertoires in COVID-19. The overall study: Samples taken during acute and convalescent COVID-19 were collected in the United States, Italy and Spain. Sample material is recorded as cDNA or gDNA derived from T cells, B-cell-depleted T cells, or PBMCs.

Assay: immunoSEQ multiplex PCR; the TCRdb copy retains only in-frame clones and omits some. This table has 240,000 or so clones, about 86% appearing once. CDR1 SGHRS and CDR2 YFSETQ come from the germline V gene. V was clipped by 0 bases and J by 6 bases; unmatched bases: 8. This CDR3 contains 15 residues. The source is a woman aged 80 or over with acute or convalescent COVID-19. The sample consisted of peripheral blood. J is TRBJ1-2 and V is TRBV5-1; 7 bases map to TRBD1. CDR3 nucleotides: TGCGCCAGCAGCTTGGGCCCGACAGGGACGGATGGCTACACCTTC. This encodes CASSLGPTGTDGYTF.